These 4 T cell receptor beta chains share one sample of origin, sequenced in a study of blood T cells in healthy people across ages. Combining a sample-barcoded 5' primer with a J-beta primer mix, a second PCR ran for about 6 to 12 cycles. TCRdb used MiXCR to reprocess the 5' RACE reads, holding one entry per CDR3 protein. The table records hundreds of thousands of distinct CDR3 sequences, 45% to 70% of them present only once. The specimen sequenced was blood. The receptors here all came from a man aged 35 to 55 in good health.

This clonotype was observed a single time. The CDR3 bases are TGTGCCAGCAGGGGCTCGGGACAGGCTCCGACCGGGGAGCTGTTTTTT. Translating it yields CASRGSGQAPTGELFF. V usage is TRBV12-3 or TRBV12-4 and J usage is TRBJ2-2; 8 bases are a match to TRBD1. V shed 6 bases and J 5 bases; nucleotides not matched to a gene: 11. The CDR3 runs 16 residues.

The rearrangement uses TRBV7-3 and TRBJ1-6, with TRBD1 as a possible D gene (5 bases). Germline V gene lookup returns CDR1 SGHTA and CDR2 FQGTGA. V was cut by 3 bases and J by 0 bases, with 9 bases left in between. The CDR3 is 16 residues long. DNA of the CDR3: TGTGCCAGCAGCTTGGGGACGAACTCCTATAATTCACCCCTCCACTTT. Amino acid sequence: CASSLGTNSYNSPLHF.

The rearrangement links TRBV7-3 to TRBJ2-1, with D unresolved. Germline values: CDR1 SGHTA, CDR2 FQGTGA. V was trimmed by 7 bases and J by 13 bases, leaving 20 bases between them. The CDR3 has 13 amino acids. CDR3 in DNA: TGTGCCAGCAACCACTTCCGCTGTCAAGTCCAGTTCTTC. It translates to CASNHFRCQVQFF.

About this clonotype: The junction departs from germline at one end; a sequencing error may be responsible. The chain has TRBV20-1 and TRBJ2-3; TRBD2 aligns across 11 bases. The CDR3 is 17 amino acids. The V gene's germline CDR1 is DFQATT and CDR2 SNEGSKA (reference sequence). The DNA of the CDR3 is TGCAGTGCTATACACCAGAGACTAGCGGGACCGTTAGATGCGCAGTATTTT. Translated: CSAIHQRLAGPLDAQYF.